The 14 T cell receptor beta chains below all came from one sample that was sequenced in a study of beta chain features in type 1 diabetes. Reverse transcribing all isolated RNA meant expressed TCRB transcripts were sequenced. Clones were read by immunoSEQ multiplex PCR, and TCRdb kept only the in-frame ones, dropping some. The sample holds roughly 380,000 clones, 15% to 20% seen once. Material: naive CD4+ T cells from blood. Receptors were obtained from a woman aged 18-29 years in good health.

This clone was found a few times. The J gene is TRBJ1-2, the V gene TRBV5-6; D is ambiguous. V was cut by 5 bases and J by 6 bases, with 11 bases left in between. The CDR3 sequence is 12 residues long. Germline values: CDR1 SGHDT, CDR2 YYEEEE. The CDR3 region has the DNA TGTGCCAGCAGTCTCAGCGCAGATGGCTACACCTTC. Protein product: CASSLSADGYTF.

This clone was found a few times. CDR3 loop: CASSTGQYLRSYTF. In nucleotides, the CDR3 is TGTGCCAGTAGTACTGGACAGTATCTTAGGAGCTACACCTTC. The genes are TRBV19 and TRBJ1-2; perhaps TRBD1 as D (6 bases). The CDR3 is 14 amino acids. Germline loops: CDR1 LNHDA, CDR2 SQIVND (reference sequence). The V end was cut by 4 bases, the J end by 9 bases, with 18 bases between.

This chain uses TRBV11-2 with TRBJ2-3; 13 nucleotides match TRBD2. CDR1 SGHAT and CDR2 FQNNGV come from the germline V gene. The V and J ends lost 5 bases and 5 bases, in that order; junction bases with no gene match: 4. The CDR3 is 15 amino acids. The CDR3 nucleotides are TGTGCCAGCAGCCCGAGGACTAGCGGGGGAGATACGCAGTATTTT. Translating gives CASSPRTSGGDTQYF.

This clone was detected a few times. The chain joins TRBV5-1 to TRBJ2-6; no firm D call. The V gene lost 0 bases and the J gene lost 2 bases, with 6 bases spanning the gap. The germline V gene has CDR1 SGHRS and CDR2 YFSETQ. There are 15 residues in the CDR3. The CDR3 sequence is CASSLESAGANVLTF. CDR3 nucleotides: TGCGCCAGCAGCTTGGAAAGCGCTGGGGCCAACGTCCTGACTTTC.

The chain recombines TRBV9 with TRBJ2-3; a weak D match, TRBD1 (5 bases). The CDR3 contains 14 residues. The V end lost 3 bases, the J end lost 0 bases, and 8 bases lay between the germline ends. Per germline, CDR1 SGDLS and CDR2 YYNGEE. In DNA form, the CDR3 reads TGTGCCAGCAGCGCACAGGTGAGCACAGATACGCAGTATTTT. The encoded protein is CASSAQVSTDTQYF.

The chain is built from TRBV2 and TRBJ2-7; maybe TRBD1 (6 bases). V shed 11 bases and J shed 6 bases, with 23 bases lying between them. Germline V lookup: CDR1 SNHLY, CDR2 FYNNEI. The CDR3 runs 14 residues. As DNA, the CDR3 is TGTGCCGGTCGCCTCTCTCAGGGGCCGGGCGAGCAGTACTTC. Its protein is CAGRLSQGPGEQYF.

This clone was picked up a small number of times. This chain connects TRBV7-9 to TRBJ2-5, with TRBD1 matching over 7 bases. The CDR3 is 15 amino acids. Germline CDR1 SEHNR, CDR2 FQNEAQ (reference sequence). V lost 5 bases to trimming and J lost 1 base; unmatched junction nucleotides: 7. CDR3 nucleotides: TGTGCCAGCAGCCGACAGGGAAGGTTCCAAGAGACCCAGTACTTC. This sequence encodes CASSRQGRFQETQYF.

In its sample, this clone was seen a few times. The chain recombines TRBV9 with TRBJ2-3, with TRBD2 matching over 10 bases. There are 15 residues in the CDR3. The germline V gene has CDR1 SGDLS and CDR2 YYNGEE. V lost 6 bases to trimming and J lost 6 bases; unmatched junction nucleotides: 10. The CDR3 protein is CASTLSSGGMDTQYF. In DNA form, the CDR3 reads TGTGCCAGCACCCTATCTAGCGGGGGAATGGATACGCAGTATTTT.

The chain employs TRBV18 and TRBJ1-1, with 8 bases identical to TRBD1. The germline V gene encodes CDR1 KGHSH and CDR2 LQKENI. The CDR3 length is 14 residues. The V gene end was trimmed by 2 bases and the J gene end by 4 bases; junction bases not matched to a gene: 3. This CDR3 reads CASSPGDRRTEAFF. In nucleotides, the CDR3 is TGTGCCAGCTCACCAGGGGACAGGCGCACTGAAGCTTTCTTT. The full variable domain, its missing parts supplied by reference TRBV18 and TRBJ1-1, is NAGVMQNPRHLVRRRGQEARLRCSPMKGHSHVYWYRQLPEEGLKFMVYLQKENIIDESGMPKERFSAEFPKEGPSILRIQQVVRGDSAAYFCASSPGDRRTEAFFGQGTRLTVV.

The chain has TRBV6-5 and TRBJ1-1; D is ambiguous. The CDR3 length is 12 residues. Germline loops: CDR1 MNHEY, CDR2 SVGAGI. V was trimmed by 6 bases and J by 6 bases, leaving 11 bases between them. The CDR3 loop reads CASSSRPAEAFF. The CDR3 DNA is TGTGCCAGCAGCTCTAGACCGGCTGAAGCTTTCTTT.

This clone has just a few counts. CDR3 sequence: CASSPAGLSNQPQHF. In nucleotides, the CDR3 is TGCGCCAGCAGCCCTGCAGGGCTTAGCAATCAGCCCCAGCATTTT. The chain combines TRBV4-1 with TRBJ1-5, with a weak D call TRBD1 (5 bases). The CDR3 has 15 residues. CDR1 and CDR2 from the germline V gene are MGHRA and YSYEKL. V lost 4 bases to trimming and J lost 0 bases, with 10 bases between them.

The rearrangement uses TRBV9 and TRBJ2-2; 7 nucleotides line up with TRBD2. This CDR3 comprises 14 residues. With 6 bases clipped from V and 8 bases from J, the junction kept 10 bases outside the gene matches. Per germline, CDR1 SGDLS and CDR2 YYNGEE. In DNA, the CDR3 is TGTGCCAGCAACCCCTCGGGGGGAAAAGGGGAGCTGTTTTTT. It yields the protein CASNPSGGKGELFF. The variable domain in full, with the rest retrieved from reference TRBV9 and TRBJ2-2, is DSGVTQTPKHLITATGQRVTLRCSPRSGDLSVYWYQQSLDQGLQFLIQYYNGEERAKGNILERFSAQQFPDLHSELNLSSLELGDSALYFCASNPSGGKGELFFGEGSRLTVL.

The chain employs TRBV7-8 and TRBJ1-1; D call uncertain. This CDR3 contains 15 residues. V was pared by 4 bases and J by 5 bases, with 17 bases between. Looked up from germline, CDR1 is SGHVS and CDR2 is FQNEAQ. The CDR3 here is CASSSRLLTETEAFF. The CDR3 DNA is TGTGCCAGCAGCTCTCGCCTACTAACGGAAACTGAAGCTTTCTTT.

In its sample, this clone was seen a few times. The rearrangement joins TRBV30 to TRBJ2-3; D is perhaps TRBD1 (6 bases). The CDR3 consists of 13 residues. The V end was cut by 4 bases, the J end by 10 bases, with 18 bases between. Germline V gene lookup returns CDR1 GTSNPN and CDR2 SVGIG (reference sequence). Here the CDR3 reads CAWTPSGVLAQYF. The CDR3 nucleotides read TGTGCCTGGACCCCCTCAGGGGTGTTGGCGCAGTATTTT.